A single T cell receptor (beta chain) is shown here with its context. Its antigen is not identified. Using immunoSEQ multiplex PCR, the repertoire was profiled, and TCRdb retains in-frame clones only, with some absent. Among around 34,000 clones listed, around 93% were seen once. The data originate from a study of cytomegalovirus exposure and HLA in healthy donors. Overall study: In a later analysis, it was reported that the roughly 130 validation repertoires had been produced on the same platform as the roughly 700 repertoires belonging to the first cohort. Overall study findings and caveats: A later analysis found first-cohort TCR clusters tended to co-occur in the approximately 110 validation repertoires. Published work reported that the classifier diagnosed cytomegalovirus status with high specificity and sensitivity.

V dropped 6 bases and J dropped 3 bases, with 10 bases sitting between them. The length of the CDR3 is 13 residues. From germline, CDR1 is SGHTA and CDR2 FQGNSA. The sequenced sample consisted of PBMCs. The TCR comes from a man between 18 and 35 years old in good health and CMV-seronegative. The chain recombines TRBV7-2 with TRBJ2-3; D perhaps matches TRBD2 (6 bases). The CDR3 protein is CASRRSGTDTQYF. The DNA of the CDR3 is TGTGCCAGCAGACGCAGCGGGACAGATACGCAGTATTTT.